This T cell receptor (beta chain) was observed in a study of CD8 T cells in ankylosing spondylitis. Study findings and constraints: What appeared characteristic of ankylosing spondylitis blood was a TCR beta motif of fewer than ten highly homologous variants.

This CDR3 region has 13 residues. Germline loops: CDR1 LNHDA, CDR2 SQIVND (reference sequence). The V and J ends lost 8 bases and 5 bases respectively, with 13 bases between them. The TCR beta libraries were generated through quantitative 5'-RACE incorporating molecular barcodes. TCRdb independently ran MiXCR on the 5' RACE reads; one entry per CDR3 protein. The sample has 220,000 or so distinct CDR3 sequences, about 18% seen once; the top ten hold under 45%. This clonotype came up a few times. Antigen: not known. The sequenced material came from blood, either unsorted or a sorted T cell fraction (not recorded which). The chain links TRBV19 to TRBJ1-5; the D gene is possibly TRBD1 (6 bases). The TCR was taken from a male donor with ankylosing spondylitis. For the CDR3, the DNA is TGTGCCAGTTCGGACAGTACTTATCAGCCCCAGCATTTT. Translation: CASSDSTYQPQHF. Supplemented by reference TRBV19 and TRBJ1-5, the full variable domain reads DGGITQSPKYLFRKEGQNVTLSCEQNLNHDAMYWYRQDPGQGLRLIYYSQIVNDFQKGDIAEGYSVSREKKESFPLTVTSAQKNPTAFYLCASSDSTYQPQHFGDGTRLSIL.